Listed below are T cell receptor beta chains from one sample, sequenced in a study of radiation and T cells in renal cell carcinoma. The table came from immunoSEQ multiplex PCR; TCRdb's copy has only in-frame clones and leaves some out. This table has more than 120,000 clones, around 88% appearing once. Specimen: blood, collected from a patient whose treatment included radiotherapy and nephrectomy. These TCRs come from a woman in her fifties or sixties with renal cell carcinoma. Both conserved end residues are trimmed from each CDR3.

V	J	CDR3
TRBV7-2	TRBJ1-2	ASSSKKVLYGYT
TRBV6-6	TRBJ2-1	ASRLDLGGNEQF
TRBV7-2	TRBJ2-5	ASSVRTGKETQY
TRBV5-8	TRBJ1-3	ASSPRGDSSGNTIY
TRBV19	TRBJ1-2	ASSKGQAIENYGYT
TRBV5-5	TRBJ2-7	ASSDWQGGREQY
TRBV20-1	TRBJ2-2	SARDSGELF
TRBV7-2	TRBJ2-5	ASSLVSAGGEGETQY
TRBV27	TRBJ2-2	ASSLSSNTGELF
TRBV7-9	TRBJ2-3	ASSSPGLGTDTQY
TRBV7-9	TRBJ2-5	ASSPQRGGQETQY
TRBV4-3	TRBJ1-3	ASSQDLFGGNTIY
TRBV7-9	TRBJ2-7	ASSNGQPYEQY
TRBV10-2	TRBJ2-2	ASSGEIEGTGELF
TRBV10-1	TRBJ1-6	ASSEYRGHSPLH
TRBV5-1	TRBJ1-1	ASSLAGVGTEAF
TRBV2	TRBJ2-7	ASRPTGGRYEQY
TRBV5-1	TRBJ1-2	ASSSEPQGETHGYT
TRBV5-1	TRBJ2-7	ASSLSGISSYEQY
TRBV6-6	TRBJ2-1	ASRQTGGHEQF
TRBV19	TRBJ2-7	ASSISGNEQY
TRBV28	TRBJ1-1	ASSVPREGTEAF
TRBV2	TRBJ2-5	ASSEFRETQY
TRBV7-9	TRBJ2-7	ASSSLNYEQY
TRBV15	TRBJ1-6	ATSPGGIYNSPLH
TRBV7-2	TRBJ2-7	ASATGTGYEQY
TRBV11-2	TRBJ1-1	ASSLRNDTEAF